These T cell receptor beta chains were read from a single sample in a study of blood T cell repertoires in COVID-19. Produced via immunoSEQ multiplex PCR; TCRdb's table is partial and in-frame only. The sample includes 300,000 to 400,000 clones, 88% of them seen just once. Material for sequencing was peripheral blood. The receptors stem from a woman aged 45-65 years with active or convalescent COVID-19. The CDR3 runs from the conserved cysteine through the conserved F or W. A D gene is named only where the DNA matches it firmly. Clone size is given for some rows only: seen once, a few or many times, or a class if the clone is expanded.

cdr3_nt cdr3_aa v_call d_call j_call clone_size
TGTGCCAGCAGTGACACTAGCGGGAGATTTAACGAGCAGTACTTC CASSDTSGRFNEQYF TRBV6-1 TRBD2 TRBJ2-7 NA
TGTGCCAGCAGTCATTGGGACATTGGAAACACCATATATTTT CASSHWDIGNTIYF TRBV28 NA TRBJ1-3 NA
TGTGCCAGCAGCCCGACAAACTCCTACGAGCAGTACTTC CASSPTNSYEQYF TRBV28 NA TRBJ2-7 NA
TGCGCCAGCAGCGAGACAGGTGGGGACATTCAGTACTTC CASSETGGDIQYF TRBV5-1 NA TRBJ2-4 once
TGTGCCAGCAGCTTGGGCCAAGGCAGGGGGAACTATGGCTACACCTTC CASSLGQGRGNYGYTF TRBV5-4 TRBD1 TRBJ1-2 NA
TGTGCCTGGAGTGTTTGGCGGGCGGGCACCGGGGAGCTGTTTTTT CAWSVWRAGTGELFF TRBV30 NA TRBJ2-2 NA
TGTGCCAGCAGTCGCTCGGGAGAGCAGTACTTC CASSRSGEQYF TRBV6-2/TRBV6-3 NA TRBJ2-7 NA
TGCAGCGTTAAGCCGGTGACTAGGGATTCCTACAATGAGCAGTTCTTC CSVKPVTRDSYNEQFF TRBV29-1 NA TRBJ2-1 NA
TGTGCCAGCAGCCAAGGCAGTGTGGCAGCTTTCTTT CASSQGSVAAFF TRBV3-1/TRBV3-2 NA TRBJ1-1 NA
TGTGCCAGCAGCCCGAGGGCTAGCGGGGTCTACACAGATACGCAGTATTTT CASSPRASGVYTDTQYF TRBV3-1/TRBV3-2 TRBD2 TRBJ2-3 NA
TGTGCCAGCTCACCATCCACAGGGAGCTCCTACAATGAGCAGTTCTTC CASSPSTGSSYNEQFF TRBV18 NA TRBJ2-1 NA
TGTGCCAGCAGTGCGAACCGGGACAGGGGGTCCACCGGGGAGCTGTTTTTT CASSANRDRGSTGELFF TRBV25-1 TRBD1 TRBJ2-2 once
TGTGCCAGCAGTCTAGCGGGGGTCTACGAGCAGTACTTC CASSLAGVYEQYF TRBV6-2/TRBV6-3 TRBD2 TRBJ2-7 NA
TGTGCCAGCTCACCTGACAGGGTCGGGGTGAGAACCGGGGAGCTGTTTTTT CASSPDRVGVRTGELFF TRBV18 TRBD1 TRBJ2-2 NA
TGTGCCACCAGCAGTGGACTAATAAAGTCGCGAAACACCATATATTTT CATSSGLIKSRNTIYF TRBV15 NA TRBJ1-3 NA
TGTGCCAGCAGTCTGGTTTTTCACACTAGCTCCTACGAGCAGTACTTC CASSLVFHTSSYEQYF TRBV28 NA TRBJ2-7 once
TGTGCCAGCAGGACAGAAGTCTATAGCAATCAGCCCCAGCATTTT CASRTEVYSNQPQHF TRBV2 NA TRBJ1-5 NA
TGTGCCAGTAGTATCCTCACAGGGAAAGTCGTGGGTGTTGAAAAACTGTTTTTT CASSILTGKVVGVEKLFF TRBV19 NA TRBJ1-4 NA
TGTGCCAGCAGCTTTCTCGGGACAGTAGGGAACGAGCAGTACTTC CASSFLGTVGNEQYF TRBV7-3 TRBD1 TRBJ2-7 NA
TGTGCCAGCAGTGAATATGTCGGTATCTACACCTTC CASSEYVGIYTF TRBV25-1 NA TRBJ1-2 NA
TGTGCCAGCAGCTTCCCTAGCGGGGGGGCATATTGGGATACGCAGTATTTT CASSFPSGGAYWDTQYF TRBV6-2/TRBV6-3 TRBD2 TRBJ2-3 few
TGTGCCAGCAGCTTAGCCGGGATCAGCGGACAGCCCCAGCATTTT CASSLAGISGQPQHF TRBV7-2 NA TRBJ1-5 once
TGCGCCAGCAGCTTGGTGGGTCAGGGGCGATTGAACACTGAAGCTTTCTTT CASSLVGQGRLNTEAFF TRBV5-1 NA TRBJ1-1 NA
TGTGCCAGCAGCGCGGGACAGGGGGCTAAGGAGCAGTACTTC CASSAGQGAKEQYF TRBV11-3 TRBD1 TRBJ2-7 NA
TGTGCCAGCGGAGGACTAGCAGCGAACACCGGGGAGCTGTTTTTT CASGGLAANTGELFF TRBV21-1 NA TRBJ2-2 NA
TGTGCCAGCAGCCAAGGAACTAGGGCAGAGACCCAGTACTTC CASSQGTRAETQYF TRBV4-2 NA TRBJ2-5 NA
TGTGCCATCAGTGAGTCGCGGCCCGAGAGCAATCAGCCCCAGCATTTT CAISESRPESNQPQHF TRBV10-3 NA TRBJ1-5 once
TGTGCCAGCAGCGGGGACACATCAAACTATGGCTACACCTTC CASSGDTSNYGYTF TRBV6-5 NA TRBJ1-2 NA
TGTGCCAGCAGTCCTACCCACGGGGGGGAGACCCAGTACTTC CASSPTHGGETQYF TRBV6-6 TRBD2 TRBJ2-5 NA
TGTGCCAGCAGTGGAACCTCGGGGAGAGGCCCCTACGAGCAGTACTTC CASSGTSGRGPYEQYF TRBV11-2 NA TRBJ2-7 once
TGTGCCAGCAGTTTAGCAGGGCTAGCTAACTATGGCTACACCTTC CASSLAGLANYGYTF TRBV28 NA TRBJ1-2 NA
TGTGCCTGGATGTCGAGAACTGGAAACACCATATATTTT CAWMSRTGNTIYF TRBV30 NA TRBJ1-3 NA
TGCGCCAGCAGCCAAGTTATCCTGAACACTGAAGCTTTCTTT CASSQVILNTEAFF TRBV4-1 NA TRBJ1-1 NA
TGTGCCACCAGCAGTATGCCACCCTATAGCGGGGGGGCCTCCTACAATGAGCAGTTCTTC CATSSMPPYSGGASYNEQFF TRBV15 TRBD2 TRBJ2-1 NA
TGCGCCAGCAGCTTGGTGACAGGGGGCACAGATACGCAGTATTTT CASSLVTGGTDTQYF TRBV5-1 TRBD1 TRBJ2-3 once
TGTGCCACCAGCAGAGATAACAGGGCGGACGAAAAACTGTTTTTT CATSRDNRADEKLFF TRBV15 NA TRBJ1-4 NA
TGTGCCAGCAGCCAAGTTCGACTAGCGGGGGAAGAGACCCAGTACTTC CASSQVRLAGEETQYF TRBV3-1/TRBV3-2 TRBD2 TRBJ2-5 NA
TGCGCCAGCAGCCATAATACAGGTCACGAGCAGTACTTC CASSHNTGHEQYF TRBV4-1 NA TRBJ2-7 NA
TGTGCCAGCAGTGAAGGGACAGCACTATCCAGGTCACCCCTCCACTTT CASSEGTALSRSPLHF TRBV6-1 NA TRBJ1-6 NA
TGTGCCAGCAGCTTAGGGGACAGGAGTATTAGCAATCAGCCCCAGCATTTT CASSLGDRSISNQPQHF TRBV7-2 TRBD1 TRBJ1-5 NA
TGCGCCAGCAGCTTGGGGGACGGACAGGGCAATCAGCCCCAGCATTTT CASSLGDGQGNQPQHF TRBV5-1 TRBD1 TRBJ1-5 NA
TGTGCCAGCAAGAGGGCAGATTACGAGCAGTACTTC CASKRADYEQYF TRBV6-5 NA TRBJ2-7 NA
TGTGCCAGCAGCTCCTATAGCGGGAGTGGTTCCTCCTACAATGAGCAGTTCTTC CASSSYSGSGSSYNEQFF TRBV7-9 TRBD2 TRBJ2-1 NA
TGTGCCAGTAATGACGGGGGGCTGTACAATGAGCAGTTCTTC CASNDGGLYNEQFF TRBV19 NA TRBJ2-1 NA
TGTGCCTGGAGTGTAGCCCCTCCGGGACAGGGAGGGAGAGAAGCTTTCTTT CAWSVAPPGQGGREAFF TRBV30 TRBD1 TRBJ1-1 once
TGTGCCAGCAGGCCGGGACAGGGTCACTATGGCTACACCTTC CASRPGQGHYGYTF TRBV28 TRBD1 TRBJ1-2 NA
TGTGCCAGCAGCCCCCTAAGACCGAGGGACACTGAAGCTTTCTTT CASSPLRPRDTEAFF TRBV14 NA TRBJ1-1 once
TGCGCCAGCAGCCAAGATGCGGCAGGGAAGTATGGCTACACCTTC CASSQDAAGKYGYTF TRBV4-3 NA TRBJ1-2 NA
TGCGCCAGCAGCCAAGTAAACACGAACACTGAAGCTTTCTTT CASSQVNTNTEAFF TRBV4-1 NA TRBJ1-1 NA
TGTGCCTGGAGTACCAGGGGGACTTATAGCAATCAGCCCCAGCATTTT CAWSTRGTYSNQPQHF TRBV30 TRBD1 TRBJ1-5 NA
TGCAGCGTTGGGACCGGGGGCTACGAGCAGTACTTC CSVGTGGYEQYF TRBV29-1 NA TRBJ2-7 once